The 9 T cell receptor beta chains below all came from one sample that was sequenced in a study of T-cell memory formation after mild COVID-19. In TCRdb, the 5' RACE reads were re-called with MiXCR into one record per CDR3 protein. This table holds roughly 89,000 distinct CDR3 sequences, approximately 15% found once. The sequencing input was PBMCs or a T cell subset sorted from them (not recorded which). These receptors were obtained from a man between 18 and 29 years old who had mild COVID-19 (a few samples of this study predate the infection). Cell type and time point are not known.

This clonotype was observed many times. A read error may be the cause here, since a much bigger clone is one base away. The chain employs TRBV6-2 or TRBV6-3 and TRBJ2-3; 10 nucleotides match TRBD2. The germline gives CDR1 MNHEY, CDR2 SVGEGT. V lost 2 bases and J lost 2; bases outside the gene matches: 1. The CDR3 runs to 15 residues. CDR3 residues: CASSYSGGATDTQYF. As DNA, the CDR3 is TGTGCCAGCAGTTACAGCGGGGGGGCCACAGATACGCAGTATTTT.

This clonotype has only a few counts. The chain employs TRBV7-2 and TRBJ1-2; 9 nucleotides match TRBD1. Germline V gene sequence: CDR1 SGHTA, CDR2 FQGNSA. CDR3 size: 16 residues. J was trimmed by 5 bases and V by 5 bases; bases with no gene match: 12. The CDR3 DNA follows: TGTGCCAGCAGCCCAACCTCGACAGGGGGACCTTATGGCTACACCTTC. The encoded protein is CASSPTSTGGPYGYTF. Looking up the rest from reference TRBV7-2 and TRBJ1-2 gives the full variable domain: GAGVSQSPSNKVTEKGKDVELRCDPISGHTALYWYRQSLGQGLEFLIYFQGNSAPDKSGLPSDRFSAERTGGSVSTLTIQRTQQEDSAVYLCASSPTSTGGPYGYTFGSGTRLTVV.

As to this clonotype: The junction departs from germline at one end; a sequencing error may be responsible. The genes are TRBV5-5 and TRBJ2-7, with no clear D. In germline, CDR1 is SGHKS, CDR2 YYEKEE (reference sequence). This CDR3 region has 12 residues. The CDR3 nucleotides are TGTGCCAGCAGCTTGTCCCAAGAAGGTGTCGCCTTC. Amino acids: CASSLSQEGVAF.

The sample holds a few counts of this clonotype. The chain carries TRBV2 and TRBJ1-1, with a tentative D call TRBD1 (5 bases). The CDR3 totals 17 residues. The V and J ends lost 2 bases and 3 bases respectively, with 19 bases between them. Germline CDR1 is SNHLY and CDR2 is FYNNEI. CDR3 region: CASSERYIIQGDTEAFF. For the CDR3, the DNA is TGTGCCAGCAGTGAAAGGTACATCATCCAAGGGGACACTGAAGCTTTCTTT.

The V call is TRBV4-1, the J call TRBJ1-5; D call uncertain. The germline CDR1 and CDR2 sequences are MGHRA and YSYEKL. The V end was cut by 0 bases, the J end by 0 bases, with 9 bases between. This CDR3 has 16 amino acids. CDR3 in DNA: TGCGCCAGCAGCCAAGATTCGGAGGGTAGCAATCAGCCCCAGCATTTT. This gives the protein CASSQDSEGSNQPQHF.

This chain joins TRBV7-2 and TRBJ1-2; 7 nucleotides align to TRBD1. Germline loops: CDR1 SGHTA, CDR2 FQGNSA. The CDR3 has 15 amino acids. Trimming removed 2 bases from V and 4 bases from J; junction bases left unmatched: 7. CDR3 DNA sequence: TGTGCCAGCAGCTTATTTAACAGGGGAGTCTATGGCTACACCTTC. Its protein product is CASSLFNRGVYGYTF.

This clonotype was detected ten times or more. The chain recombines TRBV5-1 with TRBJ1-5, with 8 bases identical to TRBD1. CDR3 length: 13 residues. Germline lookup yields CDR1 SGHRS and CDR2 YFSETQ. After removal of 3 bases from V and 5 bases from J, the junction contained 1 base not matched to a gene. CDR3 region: CASSSTGDQPQHF. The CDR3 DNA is TGCGCCAGCAGCTCGACAGGGGATCAGCCCCAGCATTTT.

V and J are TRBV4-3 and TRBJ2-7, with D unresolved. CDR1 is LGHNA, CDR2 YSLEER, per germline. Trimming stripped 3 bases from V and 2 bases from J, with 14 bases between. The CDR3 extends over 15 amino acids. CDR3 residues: CASSQVLGVPYEQYF. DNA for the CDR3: TGCGCCAGCAGCCAGGTCCTTGGGGTGCCCTACGAGCAGTACTTC.

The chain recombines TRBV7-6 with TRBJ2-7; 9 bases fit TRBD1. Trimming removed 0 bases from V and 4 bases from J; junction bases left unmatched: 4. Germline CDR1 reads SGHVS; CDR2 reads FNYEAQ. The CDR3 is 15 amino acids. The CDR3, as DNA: TGTGCCAGCAGCTTAGCGGGGACAGGGCCTTACGAGCAGTACTTC. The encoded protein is CASSLAGTGPYEQYF.